This paragraph covers one TCR beta chain sequence. Its antigen is unknown. The record has no base qualities; no much larger clone is one base away. Library prep was done by the immunoSEQ multiplex PCR assay. In TCRdb, the immuneACCESS table is reduced to in-frame sequences with V and J assigned. These tables do not hold every clone; where another copy was compared, an unresolved V gene accounts for under half, and the others remain unexplained. The sample table records fewer than 8,000 clones; around 90% of these occur just once. The top ten clonotypes cover roughly 2.5% of the sample. Repertoires were sampled multiple times during chemoradiotherapy, which allowed clonal expansion in the tumor microenvironment to be followed. The data derive from a study of chemoradiotherapy in HPV16-positive cancers (dated by TCRdb to about 2022). Study-level background: Functional T-cell assays on cells from two HPV16-positive patients defined candidate HPV-specific T-cell clones and common TCR motifs. Whether T-cell immunity against the HPV oncoproteins E6 and E7 changes during chemoradiotherapy and whether survival is affected by this immunity were examined in the study. Next, the candidate HPV-specific TCRs and motifs were followed in TCR repertoires from around 91 patients with HPV-related cancers. The paper's findings and limits, for the study overall: Expansion of candidate HPV-specific clones and E7-related TCR motifs was observed in the tumor microenvironment during treatment, whereas no such expansion was observed for non-HPV-specific T cells. The survival association was reported for HPV16-positive patients, and the functional definition of HPV-specific T cells was derived from only a couple of HPV16-positive patients. Among HPV16-positive patients, expansion of HPV-responsive T cells during chemoradiotherapy was associated with better recurrence-free survival.

The CDR3 measures 16 amino acids from cysteine to phenylalanine. Only CDR3 DNA is held: 48 bases, read in frame from base 1. CDR1 and CDR2 were assigned from the germline V gene as SGHRS and YFSETQ. The junction shows trimming of 2 bases on V and 3 bases on J, and the gene matches do not reach 5 bases of it. Sequencing used tumor tissue, obtained from a patient who underwent chemoradiotherapy. This sequence was found in a human donor with HPV-associated anogenital cancer. The sequence links TRBV5-1 to TRBJ2-5; 12 junctional bases match TRBD2. The sequenced DNA is TGCGCCAGCAGCTTCGAGCGACTAGCGGGAGAAGAGACCCAGTACTTC. It is translated as CASSFERLAGEETQYF. The variable domain in full, with residues beyond the CDR3 obtained from the reference TRBV5-1 and TRBJ2-5 genes, is KAGVTQTPRYLIKTRGQQVTLSCSPISGHRSVSWYQQTPGQGLQFLFEYFSETQRNKGNFPGRFSGRQFSNSRSEMNVSTLELGDSALYLCASSFERLAGEETQYFGPGTRLLVL.